This TCR beta chain derives from a study of control samples from healthy donors and cancer patients. The protocol was immunoSEQ multiplex PCR, while the TCRdb copy is restricted to in-frame clones and leaves out a portion. The sample records some 130,000 clones, about 92% being singletons. V lost 2 bases and J lost 0, with 6 bases in between. From germline, CDR1 is LNHDA and CDR2 SQIVND (reference sequence). This CDR3 is built from 14 residues. Sequencing was carried out using blood. This chain joins TRBV19 and TRBJ2-3; D gene ambiguous. This TCR derives from a woman aged 50 to 60 in good health. The DNA of the CDR3 is TGTGCCAGTAGTATACATACTAGCACAGATACGCAGTATTTT. Its translation: CASSIHTSTDTQYF.